The entry below gives a single TCR beta chain sequence along with its context. What it binds is not known. The data were produced by immunoSEQ multiplex PCR, yet TCRdb's version contains in-frame clones alone and is incomplete. The sample has 95,000 to 150,000 clones, roughly nine tenths seen once; the top ten hold approximately 5.9%. The ends were cut back, 6 bases at V and 3 bases at J, with 15 bases in the middle. CDR1 and CDR2 from the germline V gene are MDHEN and SYDVKM. The CDR3 loop spans 15 amino acids. The data stem from a study of T cell responses to AZD1222 COVID-19 vaccine. On the study more broadly: Analysis merged second doses at about 4 or about 12 weeks.

General study findings and limits: Donors, mostly white British, included more females; clonal diversity was possibly underestimated.

The clonotype was recovered from an adult in good health. Sequencing was performed on peripheral blood, taken on day 0 of AZD1222 vaccination. The rearrangement joins TRBV28 to TRBJ1-5, with TRBD1 as a possible D gene (6 bases). CDR3 in DNA: TGTGCCAGCAGCTCCCCCGACAGGCTCAATCAGCCCCAGCATTTT. Protein: CASSSPDRLNQPQHF.